This TCR beta chain was observed in a study of persistence of HIV-infected CD4 T cells. An overlapping HIV-1 Gag peptide pool stimulated these cells at 1 ug/peptide/mL. Sorted nonresponding memory CD4+ T cells were CD40L-negative, CD69-negative, CD45RO-high. The libraries were made with immunoSEQ version 4 in survey mode. Generated by immunoSEQ multiplex PCR, the TCRdb table keeps only in-frame clones and is missing some. The top ten clones hold 15% to 20% of a sample with some 32,000 clones, roughly four fifths of them seen once. About this clone: The antigen is not known.

This TCR derives from an adult woman with HIV who was CMV-seropositive. This sample comprised CD4+ T cells sorted from PBMCs after roughly 17-hour stimulation, obtained from a patient who received antiretroviral therapy.

The CDR3 DNA reads TGTGCCAGCAGCCATGGGACTAGCGGCCTCACAGATACGCAGTATTTT. Amino acid sequence: CASSHGTSGLTDTQYF. This chain links TRBV12-1 with TRBJ2-3; the table's TRBD2 call for D was not verified on the DNA. TRBV12-1 is flagged as a pseudogene. The CDR3 is made up of 16 amino acids.